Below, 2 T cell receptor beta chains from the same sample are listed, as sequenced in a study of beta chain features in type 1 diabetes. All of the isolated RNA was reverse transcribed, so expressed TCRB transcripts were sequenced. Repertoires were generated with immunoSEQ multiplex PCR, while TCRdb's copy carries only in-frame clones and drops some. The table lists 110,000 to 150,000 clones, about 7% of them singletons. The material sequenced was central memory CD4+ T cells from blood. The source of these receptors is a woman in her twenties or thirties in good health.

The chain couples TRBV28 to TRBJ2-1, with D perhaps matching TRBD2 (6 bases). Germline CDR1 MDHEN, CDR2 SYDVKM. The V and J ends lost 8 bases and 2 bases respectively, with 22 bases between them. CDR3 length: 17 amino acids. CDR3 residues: CASSFGGGGIAYNEQFF. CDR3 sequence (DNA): TGTGCCAGCTCATTTGGGGGAGGTGGCATCGCCTACAATGAGCAGTTCTTC.

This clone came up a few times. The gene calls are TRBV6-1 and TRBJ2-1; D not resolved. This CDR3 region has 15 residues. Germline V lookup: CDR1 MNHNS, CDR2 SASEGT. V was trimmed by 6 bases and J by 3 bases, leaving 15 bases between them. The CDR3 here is CASRTSQSYYNEQFF. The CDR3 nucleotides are TGTGCCAGCAGGACTTCCCAATCCTACTACAATGAGCAGTTCTTC.